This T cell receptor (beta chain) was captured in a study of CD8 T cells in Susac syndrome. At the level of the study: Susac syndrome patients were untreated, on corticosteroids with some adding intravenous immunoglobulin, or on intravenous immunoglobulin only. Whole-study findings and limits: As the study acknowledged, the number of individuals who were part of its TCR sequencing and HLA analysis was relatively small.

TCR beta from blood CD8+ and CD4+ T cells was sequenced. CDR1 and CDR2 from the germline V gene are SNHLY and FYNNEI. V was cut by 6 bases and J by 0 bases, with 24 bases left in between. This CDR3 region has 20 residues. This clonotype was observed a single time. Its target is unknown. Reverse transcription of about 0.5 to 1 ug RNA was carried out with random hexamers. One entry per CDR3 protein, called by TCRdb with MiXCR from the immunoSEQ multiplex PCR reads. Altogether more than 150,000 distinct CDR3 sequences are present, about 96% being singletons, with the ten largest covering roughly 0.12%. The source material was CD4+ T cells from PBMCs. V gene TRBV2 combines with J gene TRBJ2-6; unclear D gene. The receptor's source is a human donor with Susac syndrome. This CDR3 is CASRGMKLQHLSSGANVLTF. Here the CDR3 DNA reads TGTGCCAGCAGGGGAATGAAATTACAGCACCTATCCTCTGGGGCCAACGTCCTGACTTTC.